These 20 T cell receptor beta chains came from one sample sequenced in a study of identical twins. Using its own MiXCR run on the 5' RACE reads, TCRdb lists one record per CDR3 protein. Among hundreds of thousands of distinct CDR3 sequences listed, 11% to 15% were seen once. The sequenced material came from memory (CD45RO+) T cells sorted from blood. The source of these receptors is a woman between 18 and 30 years old in good health.

The J gene is TRBJ2-1, the V gene TRBV2; D may be TRBD2 (5 bases). Germline V CDR1 and CDR2: SNHLY, FYNNEI. V lost 8 bases and J lost 5, with 19 bases in between. The CDR3 spans 15 residues. The CDR3 DNA reads TGTGCCAGCTCCCAGAGGACTGGAAGGAACAATGAGCAGTTCTTC. Translating gives CASSQRTGRNNEQFF. Full variable domain (remainder filled in from reference TRBV2 and TRBJ2-1): EPEVTQTPSHQVTQMGQEVILRCVPISNHLYFYWYRQILGQKVEFLVSFYNNEISEKSEIFDDQFSVERPDGSNFTLKIRSTKLEDSAMYFCASSQRTGRNNEQFFGPGTRLTVL.

Note on this clonotype: One base away lies a much larger clone, so this may be a sequencing read error. The rearrangement uses TRBV29-1 and TRBJ2-1; D is perhaps TRBD1 (6 bases). The germline V gene encodes CDR1 SQVTM and CDR2 ANQGSEA. The V gene lost 4 bases and the J gene lost 8 bases, with 18 bases spanning the gap. The CDR3 totals 14 residues. As DNA, the CDR3 is TGCAGCGTTGTTAGCATACTCAGGGGACATGAGCAGTTCTTC. As protein: CSVVSILRGHEQFF.

The chain recombines TRBV5-1 with TRBJ2-7; D not certain. CDR1 SGHRS and CDR2 YFSETQ come from the germline V gene. V gave up 1 base and J gave up 0 bases, with 14 bases separating them. The CDR3 is 16 amino acids. CDR3 protein: CASSLTSGSSSYEQYF. CDR3 nucleotides: TGCGCCAGCAGCTTGACGTCGGGCTCCAGCTCCTACGAGCAGTACTTC. Using reference TRBV5-1 and TRBJ2-7 for the parts outside the CDR3, the full variable domain is KAGVTQTPRYLIKTRGQQVTLSCSPISGHRSVSWYQQTPGQGLQFLFEYFSETQRNKGNFPGRFSGRQFSNSRSEMNVSTLELGDSALYLCASSLTSGSSSYEQYFGPGTRLTVT.

Ten or more counts support this clonotype. V is TRBV11-2 and J is TRBJ2-1; TRBD2 agrees at 12 bases. The V segment lost 5 bases and the J segment 6 bases; nucleotides outside the gene matches: 8. The CDR3 is 16 amino acids. Germline CDR1 SGHAT, CDR2 FQNNGV. The CDR3 is CASSPRLTSGSNEQFF. The CDR3 bases are TGTGCCAGCAGCCCGCGCCTGACTAGCGGGAGCAATGAGCAGTTCTTC.

The chain couples TRBV3-1 to TRBJ1-2; no reliable D call. V lost 3 bases to trimming and J lost 11 bases, with 13 bases between them. Per germline, CDR1 LGHDT and CDR2 YNNKEL (reference sequence). The CDR3 covers 12 residues. The CDR3 here is CASSHQKSRYTF. The CDR3 nucleotides are TGTGCCAGCAGCCACCAAAAATCGAGGTACACCTTC.

The chain employs TRBV7-2 and TRBJ1-2; 7 nucleotides match TRBD1. The CDR3 is made up of 15 amino acids. Germline trimming cut 1 base from V and 8 bases from J; bases unmatched to any gene: 10. The germline V gene encodes CDR1 SGHTA and CDR2 FQGNSA. The DNA of the CDR3 is TGTGCCAGCAGCTTAGAGATGAAGGGGGCGCAGGGCTACACCTTC. As protein: CASSLEMKGAQGYTF.

This clonotype showed up just a few times. V gene TRBV5-1 combines with J gene TRBJ1-1; 8 bases are a match to TRBD1. CDR1 is SGHRS, CDR2 YFSETQ, per germline. The junction had 12 bases not matched to a gene; V was cut back by 4 bases and J by 4 bases. This CDR3 spans 16 amino acids. This CDR3 reads CASSQLIGQGGTEAFF. DNA of the CDR3: TGCGCCAGCAGCCAACTCATTGGACAGGGAGGCACTGAAGCTTTCTTT.

As to this clonotype: A read error may produce the germline difference seen at one junction end. The chain has TRBV15 and TRBJ1-2; D gene ambiguous. This CDR3 has 12 amino acids. The germline V gene encodes CDR1 LNHNV and CDR2 YYDKDF (reference sequence). The CDR3 sequence is CDTSPGEYGYTF. As DNA, the CDR3 is TGTGACACCAGCCCCGGGGAGTATGGCTACACCTTC.

This clonotype occurred a few times. This chain links TRBV20-1 with TRBJ1-4, with D possibly matching TRBD1 (5 bases). Per the germline V gene, CDR1 is DFQATT and CDR2 is SNEGSKA (reference sequence). CDR3 length equals 11 residues. V was pared by 5 bases and J by 8 bases, with 9 bases between. The CDR3 nucleotides read TGCAGTGCTTGCCCAGGGGAAAAACTGTTTTTT. It codes for CSACPGEKLFF.

The chain carries TRBV20-1 and TRBJ1-2, with 7 positions matching TRBD1. V lost 2 bases to trimming and J lost 1 base; unmatched junction nucleotides: 7. In germline, CDR1 is DFQATT, CDR2 SNEGSKA (reference sequence). The CDR3 extends over 15 amino acids. The CDR3 DNA is TGCAGTGCTAGAAAGGGACAGATTATTAACTATGGCTACACCTTC. Translation gives CSARKGQIINYGYTF.

This clonotype was counted many times. The chain couples TRBV7-9 to TRBJ1-1; D call uncertain. V lost 7 bases, J lost 0 bases, and 3 bases lay in between. Germline CDR1 and CDR2: SEHNR and FQNEAQ (reference sequence). The CDR3 spans 11 residues. This chain's CDR3 is CASNLNTEAFF. DNA of the CDR3: TGTGCCAGCAACCTGAACACTGAAGCTTTCTTT. Combining the CDR3 with reference TRBV7-9 and TRBJ1-1 gives the whole variable domain DTGVSQNPRHKITKRGQNVTFRCDPISEHNRLYWYRQTLGQGPEFLTYFQNEAQLEKSRLLSDRFSAERPKGSFSTLEIQRTEQGDSAMYLCASNLNTEAFFGQGTRLTVV.

The V call is TRBV30, the J call TRBJ1-1, with 8 nucleotides matching TRBD1. The V segment lost 0 bases and the J segment 5 bases; nucleotides outside the gene matches: 2. CDR3 length equals 13 residues. The germline CDR1 and CDR2 sequences are GTSNPN and SVGIG (reference sequence). The CDR3 loop is CAWSVGDRTEAFF. DNA of the CDR3: TGTGCCTGGAGTGTCGGGGACAGGACTGAAGCTTTCTTT.

J is TRBJ2-2 and V is TRBV28; tentative D call: TRBD2 (5 bases). Trimming took off 8 bases at V and 3 bases at J, with 10 bases between the two ends. The CDR3 covers 13 residues. Germline CDR1 is MDHEN and CDR2 is SYDVKM. The CDR3 DNA sequence: TGTGCCAGCGCGAGGGTCGACACCGGGGAGCTGTTTTTT. Translating gives CASARVDTGELFF.

The V and J genes are TRBV7-8 and TRBJ1-1; D ambiguous. This CDR3 is 13 amino acids long. Per germline, CDR1 SGHVS and CDR2 FQNEAQ. V lost 5 bases and J 5 bases, leaving 12 bases between the germline ends. CDR3 sequence reads: CASSPRVSTEAFF. The CDR3, as DNA: TGTGCCAGCAGCCCCCGGGTGTCGACTGAAGCTTTCTTT. Supplemented by reference TRBV7-8 and TRBJ1-1, the full variable domain reads GAGVSQSPRYKVAKRGQDVALRCDPISGHVSLFWYQQALGQGPEFLTYFQNEAQLDKSGLPSDRFFAERPEGSVSTLKIQRTQQEDSAVYLCASSPRVSTEAFFGQGTRLTVV.

As DNA, the CDR3 is TGTGCCAGCAGCCCCACCGGGACTCCCACCTACGAGCAGTACTTC. Amino acid sequence: CASSPTGTPTYEQYF. This sequence joins TRBV7-9 and TRBJ2-7, with a weak D call TRBD2 (6 bases). V lost 5 bases, J lost 2 bases, and 16 bases lay in between. Germline V gene data show CDR1 as SEHNR and CDR2 as FQNEAQ (reference sequence). The CDR3 totals 15 residues.

The chain carries TRBV9 and TRBJ1-1, with D possibly matching TRBD1 (5 bases). V was clipped by 0 bases and J by 7 bases, with 13 bases between them. Germline V CDR1 and CDR2: SGDLS, YYNGEE. The CDR3 is made up of 14 amino acids. CDR3 coding DNA: TGTGCCAGCAGCGTAGCTCCAGGGACGGGTGAAGCTTTCTTT. As protein: CASSVAPGTGEAFF.

There are many counts of this clonotype. The gene calls are TRBV7-8 and TRBJ2-2; 10 positions agree with TRBD2. Trimming at V came to 7 bases and at J to 7 bases, leaving 9 bases not matched to a gene. The CDR3 is 15 amino acids. Germline V gene data show CDR1 as SGHVS and CDR2 as FQNEAQ. Here the CDR3 DNA reads TGTGCCAGCAACTGGGGAGCGGGAGGGTTCGGGGAGCTGTTTTTT. Encoded protein: CASNWGAGGFGELFF.

The gene calls are TRBV3-1 and TRBJ2-3; 12 bases match TRBD2. The germline CDR1 and CDR2 sequences are LGHDT and YNNKEL (reference sequence). Trimming removed 4 bases from V and 8 bases from J; junction bases left unmatched: 10. The CDR3 length is 16 residues. The CDR3 protein is CASSPLAGGLPITQYF. The CDR3 DNA follows: TGTGCCAGCAGCCCACTAGCGGGGGGCCTTCCTATTACGCAGTATTTT.

V is TRBV12-3 or TRBV12-4 and J is TRBJ2-2, with 12 bases identical to TRBD1. The CDR3 covers 20 residues. V was pared by 7 bases and J by 0 bases, with 15 bases of the junction left unmatched. CDR3 nucleotides: TGTGCCAGCACCAAGGGACAGGGGGCGATTAACCCGGCGAACACCGGGGAGCTGTTTTTT. Translation gives CASTKGQGAINPANTGELFF.

This clonotype was counted between two and nine times. V and J are TRBV5-5 and TRBJ2-2; D is possibly TRBD1 (5 bases). Per the germline V gene, CDR1 is SGHKS and CDR2 is YYEKEE (reference sequence). The CDR3 spans 15 residues. V shed 2 bases and J shed 0 bases, with 8 bases lying between them. CDR3 in amino acids: CASSFRATNTGELFF. In DNA form, the CDR3 reads TGTGCCAGCAGCTTCAGGGCAACGAACACCGGGGAGCTGTTTTTT.